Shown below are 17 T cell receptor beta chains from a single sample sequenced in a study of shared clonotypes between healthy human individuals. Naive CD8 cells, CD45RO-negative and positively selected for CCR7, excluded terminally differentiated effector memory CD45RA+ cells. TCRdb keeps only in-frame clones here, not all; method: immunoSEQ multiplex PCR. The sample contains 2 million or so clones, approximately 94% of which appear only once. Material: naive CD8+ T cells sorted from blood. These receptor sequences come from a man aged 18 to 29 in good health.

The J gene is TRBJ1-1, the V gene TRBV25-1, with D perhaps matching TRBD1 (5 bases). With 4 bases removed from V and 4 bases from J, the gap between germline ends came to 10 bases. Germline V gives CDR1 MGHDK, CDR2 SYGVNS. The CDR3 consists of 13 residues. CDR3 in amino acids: CASSAGRVTEAFF. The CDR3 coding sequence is TGTGCCAGCAGTGCAGGGCGAGTCACTGAAGCTTTCTTT.

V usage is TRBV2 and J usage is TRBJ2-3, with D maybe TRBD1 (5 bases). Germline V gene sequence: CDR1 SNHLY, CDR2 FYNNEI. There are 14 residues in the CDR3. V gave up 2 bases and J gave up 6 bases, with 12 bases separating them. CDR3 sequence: CASSEILKGDTQYF. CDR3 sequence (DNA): TGTGCCAGCAGTGAAATCCTTAAGGGGGATACGCAGTATTTT.

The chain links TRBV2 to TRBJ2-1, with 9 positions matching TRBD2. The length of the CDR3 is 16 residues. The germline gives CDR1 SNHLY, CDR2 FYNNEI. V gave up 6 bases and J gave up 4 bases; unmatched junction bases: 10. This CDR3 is CASSQSLAGLYNEQFF. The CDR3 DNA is TGTGCCAGCAGCCAGAGTCTAGCGGGATTATACAATGAGCAGTTCTTC.

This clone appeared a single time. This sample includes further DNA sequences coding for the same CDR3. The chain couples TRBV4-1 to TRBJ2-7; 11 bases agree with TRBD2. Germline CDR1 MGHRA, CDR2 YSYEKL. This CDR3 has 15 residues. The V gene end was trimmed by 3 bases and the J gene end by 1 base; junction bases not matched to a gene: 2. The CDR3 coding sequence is TGCGCCAGCAGCCACCGACTAGCGGGGTCCTACGAGCAGTACTTC. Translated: CASSHRLAGSYEQYF.

This CDR3 is CASRAGGTLSSGNTIYF. CDR3 DNA: TGTGCCAGCAGAGCCGGGGGGACCTTGAGCTCTGGAAACACCATATATTTT. The J gene is TRBJ1-3, the V gene TRBV2, with D perhaps TRBD1 (5 bases). Germline V gene sequence: CDR1 SNHLY, CDR2 FYNNEI. The CDR3 spans 17 residues. Trimming took off 6 bases at V and 0 bases at J, with 18 bases between the two ends.

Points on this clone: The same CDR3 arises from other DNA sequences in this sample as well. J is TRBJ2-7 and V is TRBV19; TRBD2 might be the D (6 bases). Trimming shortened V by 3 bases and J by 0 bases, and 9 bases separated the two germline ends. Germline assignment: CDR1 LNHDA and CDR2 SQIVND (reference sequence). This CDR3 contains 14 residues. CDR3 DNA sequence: TGTGCCAGTAGTATCGGAGGGATCTCCTACGAGCAGTACTTC. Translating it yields CASSIGGISYEQYF.

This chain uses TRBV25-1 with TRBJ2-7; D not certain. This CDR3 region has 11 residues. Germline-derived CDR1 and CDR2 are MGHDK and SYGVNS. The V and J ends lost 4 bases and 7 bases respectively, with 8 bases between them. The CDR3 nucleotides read TGTGCCAGCAGTGGGGTATGGGAGCAGTACTTC. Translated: CASSGVWEQYF.

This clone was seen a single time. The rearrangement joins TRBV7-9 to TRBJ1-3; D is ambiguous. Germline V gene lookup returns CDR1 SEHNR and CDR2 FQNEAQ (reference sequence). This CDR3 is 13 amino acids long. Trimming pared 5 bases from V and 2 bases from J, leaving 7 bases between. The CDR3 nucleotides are TGTGCCAGCAGCCTGCCCACTGGAAACACCATATATTTT. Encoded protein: CASSLPTGNTIYF.

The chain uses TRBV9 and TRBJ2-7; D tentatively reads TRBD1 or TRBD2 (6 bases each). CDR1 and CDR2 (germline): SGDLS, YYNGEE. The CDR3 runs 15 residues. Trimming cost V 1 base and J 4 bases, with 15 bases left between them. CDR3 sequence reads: CASSVSGGDGYEQYF. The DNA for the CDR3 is TGTGCCAGCAGCGTATCCGGGGGCGATGGTTACGAGCAGTACTTC.

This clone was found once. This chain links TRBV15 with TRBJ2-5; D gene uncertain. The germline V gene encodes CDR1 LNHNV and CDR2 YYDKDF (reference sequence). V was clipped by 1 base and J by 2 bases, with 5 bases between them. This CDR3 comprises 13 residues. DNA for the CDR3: TGTGCCACCAGCAGAGTTCCGCAAGAGACCCAGTACTTC. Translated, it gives CATSRVPQETQYF. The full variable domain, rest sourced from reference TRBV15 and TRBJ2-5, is DAMVIQNPRYQVTQFGKPVTLSCSQTLNHNVMYWYQQKSSQAPKLLFHYYDKDFNNEADTPDNFQSRRPNTSFCFLDIRSPGLGDTAMYLCATSRVPQETQYFGPGTRLLVL.

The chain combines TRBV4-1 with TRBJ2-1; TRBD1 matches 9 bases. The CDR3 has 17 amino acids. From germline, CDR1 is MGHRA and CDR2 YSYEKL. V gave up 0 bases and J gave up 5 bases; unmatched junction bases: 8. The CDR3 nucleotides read TGCGCCAGCAGCCAAGATGTAGGACAGGGGCTTCACAATGAGCAGTTCTTC. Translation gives CASSQDVGQGLHNEQFF.

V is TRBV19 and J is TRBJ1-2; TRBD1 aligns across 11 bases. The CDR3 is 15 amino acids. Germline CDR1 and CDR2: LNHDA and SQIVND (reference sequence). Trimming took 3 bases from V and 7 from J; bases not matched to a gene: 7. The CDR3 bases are TGTGCCAGTAGTATGGGACCCGGGACAGGGGGTGGCTACACCTTC. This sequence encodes CASSMGPGTGGGYTF. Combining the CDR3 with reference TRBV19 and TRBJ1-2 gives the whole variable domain DGGITQSPKYLFRKEGQNVTLSCEQNLNHDAMYWYRQDPGQGLRLIYYSQIVNDFQKGDIAEGYSVSREKKESFPLTVTSAQKNPTAFYLCASSMGPGTGGGYTFGSGTRLTVV.

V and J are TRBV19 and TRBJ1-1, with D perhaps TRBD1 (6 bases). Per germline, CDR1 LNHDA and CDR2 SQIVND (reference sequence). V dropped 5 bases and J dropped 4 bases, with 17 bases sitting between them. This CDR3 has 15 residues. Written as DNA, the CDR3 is TGTGCCAGTAGTGGCTGGGACCAGGGGATCACTGAAGCTTTCTTT. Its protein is CASSGWDQGITEAFF.

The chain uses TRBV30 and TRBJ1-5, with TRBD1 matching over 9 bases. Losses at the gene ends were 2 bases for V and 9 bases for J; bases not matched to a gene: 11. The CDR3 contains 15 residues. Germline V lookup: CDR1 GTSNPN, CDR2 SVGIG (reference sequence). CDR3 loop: CAWSMDRGYGTPQHF. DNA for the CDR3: TGTGCCTGGAGTATGGACAGGGGATACGGAACGCCCCAGCATTTT. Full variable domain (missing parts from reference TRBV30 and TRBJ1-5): SQTIHQWPATLVQPVGSPLSLECTVEGTSNPNLYWYRQAAGRGLQLLFYSVGIGQISSEVPQNLSASRPQDRQFILSSKKLLLSDSGFYLCAWSMDRGYGTPQHFGDGTRLSIL.

CDR3 region: CASSLDPSGGYTF. The CDR3 bases are TGTGCCAGCAGCTTGGATCCCTCGGGTGGCTACACCTTC. The gene calls are TRBV5-6 and TRBJ1-2; D remains unclear. V dropped 0 bases and J dropped 7 bases, with 10 bases sitting between them. The CDR3 has 13 amino acids. Per germline, CDR1 SGHDT and CDR2 YYEEEE.

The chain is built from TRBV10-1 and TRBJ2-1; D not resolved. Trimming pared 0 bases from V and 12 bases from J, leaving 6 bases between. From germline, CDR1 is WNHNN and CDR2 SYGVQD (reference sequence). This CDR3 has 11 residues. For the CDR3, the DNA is TGCGCCAGCAGTGAGTCAATGGTGCAGTTCTTC. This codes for CASSESMVQFF.

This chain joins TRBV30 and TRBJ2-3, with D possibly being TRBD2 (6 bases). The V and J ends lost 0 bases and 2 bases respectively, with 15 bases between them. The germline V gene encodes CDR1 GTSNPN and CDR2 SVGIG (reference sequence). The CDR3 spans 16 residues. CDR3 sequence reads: CAWSVLLGGITDTQYF. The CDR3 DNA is TGTGCCTGGAGTGTACTACTAGGAGGGATCACAGATACGCAGTATTTT.